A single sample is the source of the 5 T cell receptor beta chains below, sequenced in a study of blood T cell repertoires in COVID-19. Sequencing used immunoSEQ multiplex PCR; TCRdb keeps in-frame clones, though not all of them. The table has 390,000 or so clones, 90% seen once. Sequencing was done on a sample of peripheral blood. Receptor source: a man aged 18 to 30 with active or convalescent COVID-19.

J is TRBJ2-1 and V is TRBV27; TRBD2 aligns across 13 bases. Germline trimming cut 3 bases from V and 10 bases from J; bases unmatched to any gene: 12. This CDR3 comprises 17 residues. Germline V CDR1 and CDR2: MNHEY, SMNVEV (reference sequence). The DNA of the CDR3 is TGTGCCAGCAGTTTCCCAACTAGCGGGAGGGGTCTACTAGAGCAGTTCTTC. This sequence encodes CASSFPTSGRGLLEQFF.

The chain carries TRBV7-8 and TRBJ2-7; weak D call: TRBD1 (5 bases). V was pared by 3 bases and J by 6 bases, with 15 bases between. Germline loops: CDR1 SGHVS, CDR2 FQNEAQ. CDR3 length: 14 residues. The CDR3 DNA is TGTGCCAGCAGCTTCGTGGGGCCCAACTTCGAGCAGTACTTC. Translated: CASSFVGPNFEQYF.

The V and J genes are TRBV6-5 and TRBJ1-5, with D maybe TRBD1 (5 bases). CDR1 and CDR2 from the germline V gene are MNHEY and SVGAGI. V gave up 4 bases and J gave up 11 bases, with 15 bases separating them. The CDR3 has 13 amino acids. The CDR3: CASSSRVGWSQHF. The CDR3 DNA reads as TGTGCCAGCAGTTCCAGGGTAGGATGGTCCCAGCATTTT.

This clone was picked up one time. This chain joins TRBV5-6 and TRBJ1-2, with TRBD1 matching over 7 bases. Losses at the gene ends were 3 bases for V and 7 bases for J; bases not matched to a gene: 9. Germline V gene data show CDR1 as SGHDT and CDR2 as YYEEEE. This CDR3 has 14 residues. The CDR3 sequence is CASSYRTGGGGYTF. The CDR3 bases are TGTGCCAGCAGCTACAGGACAGGCGGAGGTGGCTACACCTTC.

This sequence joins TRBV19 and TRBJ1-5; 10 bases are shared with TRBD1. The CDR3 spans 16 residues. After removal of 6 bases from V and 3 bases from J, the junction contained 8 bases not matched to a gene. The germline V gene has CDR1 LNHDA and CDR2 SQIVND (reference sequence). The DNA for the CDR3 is TGTGCCAGTAGAGGGATCGACAGGGGGCCCAATCAGCCCCAGCATTTT. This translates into CASRGIDRGPNQPQHF. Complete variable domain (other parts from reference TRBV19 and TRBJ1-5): DGGITQSPKYLFRKEGQNVTLSCEQNLNHDAMYWYRQDPGQGLRLIYYSQIVNDFQKGDIAEGYSVSREKKESFPLTVTSAQKNPTAFYLCASRGIDRGPNQPQHFGDGTRLSIL.